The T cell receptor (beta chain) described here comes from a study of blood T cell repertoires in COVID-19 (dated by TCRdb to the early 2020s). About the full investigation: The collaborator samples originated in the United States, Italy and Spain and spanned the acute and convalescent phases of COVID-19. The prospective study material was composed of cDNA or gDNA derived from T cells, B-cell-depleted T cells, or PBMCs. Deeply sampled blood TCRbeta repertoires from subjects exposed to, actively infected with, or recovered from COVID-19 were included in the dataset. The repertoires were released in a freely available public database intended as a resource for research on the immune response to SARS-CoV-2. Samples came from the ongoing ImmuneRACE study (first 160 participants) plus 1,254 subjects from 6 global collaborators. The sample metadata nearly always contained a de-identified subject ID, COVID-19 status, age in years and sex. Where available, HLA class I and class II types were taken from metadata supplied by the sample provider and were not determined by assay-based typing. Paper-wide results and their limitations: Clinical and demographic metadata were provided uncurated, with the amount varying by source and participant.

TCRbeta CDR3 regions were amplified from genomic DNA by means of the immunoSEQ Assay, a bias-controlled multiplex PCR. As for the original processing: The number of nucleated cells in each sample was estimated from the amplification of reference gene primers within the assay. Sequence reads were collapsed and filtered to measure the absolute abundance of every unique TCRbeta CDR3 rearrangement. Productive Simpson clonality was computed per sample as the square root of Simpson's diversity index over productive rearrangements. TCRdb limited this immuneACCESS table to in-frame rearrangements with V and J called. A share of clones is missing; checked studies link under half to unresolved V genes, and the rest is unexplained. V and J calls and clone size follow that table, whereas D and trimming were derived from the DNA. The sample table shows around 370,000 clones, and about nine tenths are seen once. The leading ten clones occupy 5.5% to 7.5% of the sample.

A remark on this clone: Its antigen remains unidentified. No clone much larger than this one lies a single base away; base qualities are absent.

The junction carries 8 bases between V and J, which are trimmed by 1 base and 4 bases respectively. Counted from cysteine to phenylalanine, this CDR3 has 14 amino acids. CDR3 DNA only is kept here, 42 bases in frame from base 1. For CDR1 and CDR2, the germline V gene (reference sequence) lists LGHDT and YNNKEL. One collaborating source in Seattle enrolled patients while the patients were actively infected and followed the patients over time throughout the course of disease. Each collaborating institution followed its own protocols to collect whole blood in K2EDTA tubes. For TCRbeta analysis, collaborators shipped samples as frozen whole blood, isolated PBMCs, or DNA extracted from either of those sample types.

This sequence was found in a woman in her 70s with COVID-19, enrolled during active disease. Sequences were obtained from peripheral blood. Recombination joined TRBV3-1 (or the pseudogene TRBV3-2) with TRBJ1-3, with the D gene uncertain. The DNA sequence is TGTGCCAGCAGCCAAGGTGGTCTAGGAAACACCATATATTTT. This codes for CASSQGGLGNTIYF.